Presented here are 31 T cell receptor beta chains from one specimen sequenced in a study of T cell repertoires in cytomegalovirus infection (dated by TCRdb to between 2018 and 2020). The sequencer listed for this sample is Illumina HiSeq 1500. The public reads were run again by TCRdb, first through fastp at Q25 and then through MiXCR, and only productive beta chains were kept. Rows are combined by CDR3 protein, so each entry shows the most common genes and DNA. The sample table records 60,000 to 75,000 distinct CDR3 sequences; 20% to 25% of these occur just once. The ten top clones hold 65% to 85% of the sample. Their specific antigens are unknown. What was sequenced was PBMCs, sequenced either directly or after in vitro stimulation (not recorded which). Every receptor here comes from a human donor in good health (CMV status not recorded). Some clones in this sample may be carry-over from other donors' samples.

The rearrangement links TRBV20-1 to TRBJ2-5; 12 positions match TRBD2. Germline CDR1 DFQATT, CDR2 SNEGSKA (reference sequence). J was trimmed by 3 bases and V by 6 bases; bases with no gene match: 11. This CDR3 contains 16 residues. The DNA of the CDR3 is TGCAGTGCCCGCGGACTAGCGGGAAATATGGAAGAGACCCAGTACTTC. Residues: CSARGLAGNMEETQYF.

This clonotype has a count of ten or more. The DNA of the CDR3 is TGTGCCAGCAGCTCGGGATCTCACTATGGCTACACCTTC. This encodes CASSSGSHYGYTF. V is TRBV12-3 or TRBV12-4 and J is TRBJ1-2; D is uncertain. This CDR3 has 13 residues. V lost 6 bases and J 3 bases, leaving 11 bases between the germline ends.

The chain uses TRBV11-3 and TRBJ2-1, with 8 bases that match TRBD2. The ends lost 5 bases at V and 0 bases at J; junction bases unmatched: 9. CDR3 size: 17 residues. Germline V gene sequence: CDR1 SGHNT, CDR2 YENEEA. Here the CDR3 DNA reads TGTGCCAGCAGCCCCACTAGCGGATTTAGCTCCTACAATGAGCAGTTCTTC. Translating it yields CASSPTSGFSSYNEQFF. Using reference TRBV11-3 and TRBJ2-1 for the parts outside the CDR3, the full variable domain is EAGVVQSPRYKIIEKKQPVAFWCNPISGHNTLYWYLQNLGQGPELLIRYENEEAVDDSQLPKDRFSAERLKGVDSTLKIQPAELGDSAVYLCASSPTSGFSSYNEQFFGPGTRLTVL.

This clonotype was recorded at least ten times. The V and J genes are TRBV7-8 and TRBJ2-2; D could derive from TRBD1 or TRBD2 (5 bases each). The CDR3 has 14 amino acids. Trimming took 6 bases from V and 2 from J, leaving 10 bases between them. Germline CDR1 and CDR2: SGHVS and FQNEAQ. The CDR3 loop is CASRFGDNTGELFF. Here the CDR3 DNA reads TGTGCCAGCAGGTTTGGGGACAACACCGGGGAGCTGTTTTTT.

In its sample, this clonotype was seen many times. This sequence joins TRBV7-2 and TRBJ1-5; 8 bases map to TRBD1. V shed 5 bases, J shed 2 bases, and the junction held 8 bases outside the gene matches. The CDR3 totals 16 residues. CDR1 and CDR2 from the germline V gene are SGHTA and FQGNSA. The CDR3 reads CASSPRTGQGNQPQHF. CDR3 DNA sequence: TGTGCCAGCAGCCCCCGGACAGGGCAGGGCAATCAGCCCCAGCATTTT.

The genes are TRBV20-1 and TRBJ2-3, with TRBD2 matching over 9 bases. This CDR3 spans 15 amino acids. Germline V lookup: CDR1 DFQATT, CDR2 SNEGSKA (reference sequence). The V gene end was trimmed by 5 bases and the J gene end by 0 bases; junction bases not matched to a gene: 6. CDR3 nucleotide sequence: TGCAGTGCTGCGACCGGGACTAGCAGCACAGATACGCAGTATTTT. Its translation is CSAATGTSSTDTQYF.

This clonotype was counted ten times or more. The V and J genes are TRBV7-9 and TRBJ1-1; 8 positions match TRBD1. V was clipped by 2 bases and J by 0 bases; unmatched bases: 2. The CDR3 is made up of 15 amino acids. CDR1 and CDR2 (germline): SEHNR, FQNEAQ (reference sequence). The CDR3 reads CASSLPGGLNTEAFF. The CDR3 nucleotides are TGTGCCAGCAGCTTACCAGGGGGCTTGAACACTGAAGCTTTCTTT.

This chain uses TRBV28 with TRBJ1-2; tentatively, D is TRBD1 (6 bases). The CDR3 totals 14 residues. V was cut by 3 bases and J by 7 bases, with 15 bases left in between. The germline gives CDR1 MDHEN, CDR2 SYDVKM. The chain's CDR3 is CASSFGQGSRGYTF. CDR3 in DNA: TGTGCCAGCAGTTTTGGGCAGGGGAGTCGTGGCTACACCTTC.

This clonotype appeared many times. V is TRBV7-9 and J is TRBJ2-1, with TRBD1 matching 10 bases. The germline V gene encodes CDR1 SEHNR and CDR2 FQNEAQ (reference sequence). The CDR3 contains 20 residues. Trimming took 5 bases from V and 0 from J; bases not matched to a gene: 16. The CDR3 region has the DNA TGTGCCAGCAGCACCCCCCGTGGGACAGGGGCCGGGAGCTCCTACAATGAGCAGTTCTTC. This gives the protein CASSTPRGTGAGSSYNEQFF.

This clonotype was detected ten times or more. CDR3 residues: CASSLTSGNVNEQFF. In DNA, the CDR3 is TGTGCCAGCAGCTTAACTAGCGGGAATGTCAATGAGCAGTTCTTC. V and J are TRBV11-3 and TRBJ2-1; 10 nucleotides align to TRBD2. This CDR3 comprises 15 residues. Trimming at V came to 2 bases and at J to 6 bases, leaving 4 bases not matched to a gene. Germline V lookup: CDR1 SGHNT, CDR2 YENEEA.

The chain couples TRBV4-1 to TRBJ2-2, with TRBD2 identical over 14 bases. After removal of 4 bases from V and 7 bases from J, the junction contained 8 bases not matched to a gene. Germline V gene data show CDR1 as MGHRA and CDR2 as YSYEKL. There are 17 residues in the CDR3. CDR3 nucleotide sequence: TGCGCCAGCAGCCGGGGACTAGCGGGAGTTATTAACGGGGAGCTGTTTTTT. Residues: CASSRGLAGVINGELFF.

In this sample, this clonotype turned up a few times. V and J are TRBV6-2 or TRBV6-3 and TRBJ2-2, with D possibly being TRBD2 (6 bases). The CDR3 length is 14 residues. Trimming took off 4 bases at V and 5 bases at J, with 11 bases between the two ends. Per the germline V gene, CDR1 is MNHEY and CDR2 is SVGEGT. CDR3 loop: CASSLAGWTGELFF. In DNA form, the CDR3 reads TGTGCCAGCAGTTTGGCGGGATGGACCGGGGAGCTGTTTTTT.

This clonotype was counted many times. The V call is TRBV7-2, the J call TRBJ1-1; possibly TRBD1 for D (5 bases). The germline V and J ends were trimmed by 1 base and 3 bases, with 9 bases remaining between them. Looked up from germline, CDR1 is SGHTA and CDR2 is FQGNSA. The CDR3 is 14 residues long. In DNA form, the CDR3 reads TGTGCCAGCAGCTTAGTCGCGGGGGACACTGAAGCTTTCTTT. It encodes CASSLVAGDTEAFF. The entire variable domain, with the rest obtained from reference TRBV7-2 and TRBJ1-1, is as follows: GAGVSQSPSNKVTEKGKDVELRCDPISGHTALYWYRQSLGQGLEFLIYFQGNSAPDKSGLPSDRFSAERTGGSVSTLTIQRTQQEDSAVYLCASSLVAGDTEAFFGQGTRLTVV.

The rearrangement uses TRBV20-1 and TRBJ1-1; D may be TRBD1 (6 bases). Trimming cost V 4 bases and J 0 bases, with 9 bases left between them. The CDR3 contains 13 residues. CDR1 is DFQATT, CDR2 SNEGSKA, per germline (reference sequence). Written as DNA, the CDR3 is TGCAGTGCTAAACAGGGCCTGAACACTGAAGCTTTCTTT. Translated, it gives CSAKQGLNTEAFF.

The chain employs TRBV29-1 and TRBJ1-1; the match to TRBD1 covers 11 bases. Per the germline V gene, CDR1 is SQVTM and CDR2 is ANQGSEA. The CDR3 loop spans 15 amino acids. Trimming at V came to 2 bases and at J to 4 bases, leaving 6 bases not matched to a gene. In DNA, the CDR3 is TGCAGCGTTGAATTCGGTGGGACAGGGGGCACTGAAGCTTTCTTT. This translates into CSVEFGGTGGTEAFF.

CDR3 residues: CASSFGGEGNIQYF. CDR3 nucleotide sequence: TGTGCCAGCAGTTTTGGAGGGGAGGGGAACATTCAGTACTTC. This chain connects TRBV28 to TRBJ2-4; 7 bases fit TRBD2. The J segment lost 7 bases and the V segment lost 3 bases, leaving 6 bases of the junction unmatched. The CDR3 is 14 residues long. Germline-derived CDR1 and CDR2 are MDHEN and SYDVKM.

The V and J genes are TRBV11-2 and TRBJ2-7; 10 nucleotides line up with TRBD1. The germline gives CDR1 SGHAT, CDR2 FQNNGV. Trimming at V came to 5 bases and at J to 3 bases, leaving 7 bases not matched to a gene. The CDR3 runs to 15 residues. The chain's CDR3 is CASSSLRDRGYEQYF. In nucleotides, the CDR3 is TGTGCCAGCAGCAGCCTCCGGGACAGGGGCTACGAGCAGTACTTC.

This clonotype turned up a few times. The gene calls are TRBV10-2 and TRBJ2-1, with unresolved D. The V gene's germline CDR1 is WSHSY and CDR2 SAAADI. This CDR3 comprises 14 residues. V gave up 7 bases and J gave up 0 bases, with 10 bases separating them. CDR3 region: CASNPEFSYNEQFF. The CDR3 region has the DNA TGCGCCAGCAATCCGGAATTCTCCTACAATGAGCAGTTCTTC.

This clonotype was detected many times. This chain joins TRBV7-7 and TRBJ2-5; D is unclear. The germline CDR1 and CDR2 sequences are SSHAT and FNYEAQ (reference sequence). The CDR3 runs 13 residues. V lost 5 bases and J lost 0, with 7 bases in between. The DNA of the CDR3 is TGTGCCAGCAGCCTTGAGGACCAAGAGACCCAGTACTTC. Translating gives CASSLEDQETQYF.

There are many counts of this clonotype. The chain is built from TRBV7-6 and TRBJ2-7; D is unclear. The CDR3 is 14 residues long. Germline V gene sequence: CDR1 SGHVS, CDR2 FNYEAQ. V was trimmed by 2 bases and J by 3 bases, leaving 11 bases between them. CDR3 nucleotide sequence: TGTGCCAGCAGCTTATGGGTGACGGGCTACGAGCAGTACTTC. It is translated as CASSLWVTGYEQYF.

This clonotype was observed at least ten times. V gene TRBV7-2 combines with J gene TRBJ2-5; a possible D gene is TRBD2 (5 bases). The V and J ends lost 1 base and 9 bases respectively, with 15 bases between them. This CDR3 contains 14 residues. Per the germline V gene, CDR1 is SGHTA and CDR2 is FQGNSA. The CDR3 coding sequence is TGTGCCAGCAGCTTAGTCTGGACTTCGGCTCCCCAGTACTTC. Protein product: CASSLVWTSAPQYF.

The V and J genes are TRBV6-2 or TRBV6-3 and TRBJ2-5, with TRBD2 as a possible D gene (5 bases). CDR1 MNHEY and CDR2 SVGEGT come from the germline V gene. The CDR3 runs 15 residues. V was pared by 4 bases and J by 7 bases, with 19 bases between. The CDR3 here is CASSSLDSAFGTQYF. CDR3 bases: TGTGCCAGCAGTTCCCTGGACTCCGCGTTTGGGACCCAGTACTTC.

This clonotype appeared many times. The CDR3 is CASSPMLNEQFF. The CDR3, as DNA: TGTGCCAGCAGCCCCATGCTAAATGAGCAGTTCTTC. The chain joins TRBV7-2 to TRBJ2-1; unclear D gene. The germline CDR1 and CDR2 sequences are SGHTA and FQGNSA. V was clipped by 5 bases and J by 7 bases, with 9 bases between them. This CDR3 is built from 12 residues.

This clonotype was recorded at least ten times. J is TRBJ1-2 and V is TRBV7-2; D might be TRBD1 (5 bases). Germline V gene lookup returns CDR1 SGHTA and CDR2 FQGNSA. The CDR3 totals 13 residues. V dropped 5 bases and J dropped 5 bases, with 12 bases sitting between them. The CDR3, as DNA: TGTGCCAGCAGCCCGCCGACAGATTATGGCTACACCTTC. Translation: CASSPPTDYGYTF.

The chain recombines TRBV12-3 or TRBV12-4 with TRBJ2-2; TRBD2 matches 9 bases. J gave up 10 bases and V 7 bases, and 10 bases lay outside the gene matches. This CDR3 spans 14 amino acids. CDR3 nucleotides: TGTGCCAGCATCCTCTCCTGGACTAGCGAGGAGCTGTTTTTT. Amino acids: CASILSWTSEELFF.

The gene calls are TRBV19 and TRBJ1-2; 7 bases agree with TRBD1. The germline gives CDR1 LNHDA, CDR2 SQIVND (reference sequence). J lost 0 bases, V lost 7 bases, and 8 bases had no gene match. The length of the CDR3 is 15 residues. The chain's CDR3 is CASTPTGPANYGYTF. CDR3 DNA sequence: TGTGCCAGTACCCCGACAGGGCCAGCTAACTATGGCTACACCTTC.

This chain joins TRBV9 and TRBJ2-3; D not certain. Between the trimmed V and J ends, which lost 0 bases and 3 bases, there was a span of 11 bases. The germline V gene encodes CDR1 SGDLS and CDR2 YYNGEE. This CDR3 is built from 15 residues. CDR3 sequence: CASSVVSTSTDTQYF. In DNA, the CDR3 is TGTGCCAGCAGCGTAGTATCCACGAGTACAGATACGCAGTATTTT.

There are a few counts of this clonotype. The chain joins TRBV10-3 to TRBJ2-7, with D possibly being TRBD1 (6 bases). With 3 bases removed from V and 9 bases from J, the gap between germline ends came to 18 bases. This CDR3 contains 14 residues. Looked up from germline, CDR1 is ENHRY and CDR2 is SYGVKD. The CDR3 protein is CAISEGRGLTRQYV. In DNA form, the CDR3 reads TGTGCCATCAGTGAAGGCAGGGGCCTTACGAGGCAGTACGTC.

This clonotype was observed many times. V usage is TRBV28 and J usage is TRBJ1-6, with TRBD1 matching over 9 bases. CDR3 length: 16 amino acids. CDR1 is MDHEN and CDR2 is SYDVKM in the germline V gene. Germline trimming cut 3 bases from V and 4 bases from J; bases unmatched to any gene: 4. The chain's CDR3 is CASSFLTGGYNSPLHF. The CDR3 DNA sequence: TGTGCCAGCAGTTTTTTGACAGGGGGATATAATTCACCCCTCCACTTT.

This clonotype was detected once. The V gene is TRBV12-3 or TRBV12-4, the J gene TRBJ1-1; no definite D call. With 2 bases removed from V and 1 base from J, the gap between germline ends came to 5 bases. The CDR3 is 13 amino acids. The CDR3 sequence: CASSLRTNTEAFF. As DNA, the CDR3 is TGTGCCAGCAGTTTAAGGACGAACACTGAAGCTTTCTTT.

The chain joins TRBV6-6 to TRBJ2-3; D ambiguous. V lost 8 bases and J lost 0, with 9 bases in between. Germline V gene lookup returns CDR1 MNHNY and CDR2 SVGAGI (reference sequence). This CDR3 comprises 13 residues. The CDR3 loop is CASCSRSTDTQYF. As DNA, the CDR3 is TGTGCCAGCTGCTCTAGGAGCACAGATACGCAGTATTTT.